The following is a T cell receptor beta chain sequence with its context. The CDR3 has 16 residues. Germline V gene lookup returns CDR1 MRHNA and CDR2 SNTAGT. Between the trimmed V and J ends, which lost 8 bases and 0 bases, there was a span of 18 bases. The data were taken from a study of blood T cell repertoires in COVID-19. About the research overall: The origin of the acute and convalescent COVID-19 samples was the United States, Italy and Spain.

Source study methods: Estimated nucleated cell counts came from reference gene primer amplification. Here immunoSEQ multiplex PCR was the method, and the copy in TCRdb shows in-frame clones only, minus some. The V and J calls and the clone size are those of that table, but D and trimming were determined from the DNA. The top ten clones hold 3.5% to 4% of a sample with tens of thousands of clones, nearly 90% of them seen once. This chain links TRBV6-4 with TRBJ2-3, with a possible D match to TRBD2 (6 bases). Sequencing was performed on peripheral blood. This receptor was identified in a man aged 65-85 years with acute or convalescent COVID-19. This CDR3 is CASASGTDASTDTQYF. The CDR3 DNA reads as TGTGCCAGCGCGTCTGGGACTGACGCTAGCACAGATACGCAGTATTTT.